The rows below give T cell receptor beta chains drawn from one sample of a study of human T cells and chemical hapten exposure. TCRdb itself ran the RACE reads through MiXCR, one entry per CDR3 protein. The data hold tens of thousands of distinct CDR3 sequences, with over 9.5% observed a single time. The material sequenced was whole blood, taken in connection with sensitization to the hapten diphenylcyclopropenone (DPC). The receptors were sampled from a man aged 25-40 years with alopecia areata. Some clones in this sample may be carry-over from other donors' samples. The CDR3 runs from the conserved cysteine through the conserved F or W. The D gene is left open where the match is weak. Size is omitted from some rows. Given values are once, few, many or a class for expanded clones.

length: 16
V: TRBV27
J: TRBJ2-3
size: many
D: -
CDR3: CASSHGRRLGTDTQYF
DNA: TGTGCCAGCAGTCATGGCAGGCGGCTGGGCACAGATACGCAGTATTTT

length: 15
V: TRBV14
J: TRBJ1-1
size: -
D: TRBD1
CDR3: CASSRTGGWGTEAFF
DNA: TGTGCCAGCAGCCGCACAGGGGGCTGGGGCACTGAAGCTTTCTTT

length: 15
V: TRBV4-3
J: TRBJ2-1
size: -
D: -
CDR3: CASSPGTRHYNEQFF
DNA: TGCGCCAGCAGCCCCGGGACCCGCCACTACAATGAGCAGTTCTTC

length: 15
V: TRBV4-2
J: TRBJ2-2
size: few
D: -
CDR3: CASSQDGGGTGELFF
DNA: TGTGCCAGCAGCCAAGATGGGGGCGGCACCGGGGAGCTGTTTTTT

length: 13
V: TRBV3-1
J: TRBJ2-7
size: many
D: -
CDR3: CASSLRTPLEQYF
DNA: TGTGCCAGCAGCCTGCGGACACCTCTAGAGCAGTACTTC

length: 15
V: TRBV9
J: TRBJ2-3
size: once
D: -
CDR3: CASSRSSRLRDTQYF
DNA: TGTGCCAGCAGCCGAAGTTCTAGGCTTAGAGATACGCAGTATTTT

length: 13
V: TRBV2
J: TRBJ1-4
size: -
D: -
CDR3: CASFDKTIEKLFF
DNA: TGTGCCAGCTTCGACAAGACCATAGAAAAACTGTTTTTT

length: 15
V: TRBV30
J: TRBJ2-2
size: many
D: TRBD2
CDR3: CAWKLSGRFTGELFF
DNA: TGTGCCTGGAAACTTAGCGGGAGATTCACCGGGGAGCTGTTTTTT

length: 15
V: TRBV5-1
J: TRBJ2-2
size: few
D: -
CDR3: CASSLAAPRAGELFF
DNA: TGCGCCAGCAGCTTGGCGGCTCCTCGTGCCGGGGAGCTGTTTTTT

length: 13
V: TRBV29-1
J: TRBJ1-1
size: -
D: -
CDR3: CSVGTAPNTEAFF
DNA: TGCAGCGTTGGCACAGCTCCGAACACTGAAGCTTTCTTT

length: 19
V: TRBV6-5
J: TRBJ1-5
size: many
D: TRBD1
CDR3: CASSPSPESGTEYFQPQHF
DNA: TGTGCCAGCAGCCCCTCCCCAGAGTCCGGGACAGAGTATTTTCAGCCCCAGCATTTT

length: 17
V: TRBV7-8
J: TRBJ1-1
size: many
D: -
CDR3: CASSLRDLPQEYTEAFF
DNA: TGTGCCAGCAGCTTACGGGACTTACCTCAGGAGTACACTGAAGCTTTCTTT

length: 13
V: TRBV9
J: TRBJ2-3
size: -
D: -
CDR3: CASSVEGTDTQYF
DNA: TGTGCCAGCAGCGTAGAGGGGACAGATACGCAGTATTTT

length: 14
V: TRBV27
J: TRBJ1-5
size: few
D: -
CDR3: CASSPRGSNQPQHF
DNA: TGTGCCAGCAGTCCCCGGGGTAGCAATCAGCCCCAGCATTTT

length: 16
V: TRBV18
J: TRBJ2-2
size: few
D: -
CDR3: CASSPRQGKISGELFF
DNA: TGTGCCAGCTCACCTCGCCAGGGGAAAATATCCGGGGAGCTGTTTTTT